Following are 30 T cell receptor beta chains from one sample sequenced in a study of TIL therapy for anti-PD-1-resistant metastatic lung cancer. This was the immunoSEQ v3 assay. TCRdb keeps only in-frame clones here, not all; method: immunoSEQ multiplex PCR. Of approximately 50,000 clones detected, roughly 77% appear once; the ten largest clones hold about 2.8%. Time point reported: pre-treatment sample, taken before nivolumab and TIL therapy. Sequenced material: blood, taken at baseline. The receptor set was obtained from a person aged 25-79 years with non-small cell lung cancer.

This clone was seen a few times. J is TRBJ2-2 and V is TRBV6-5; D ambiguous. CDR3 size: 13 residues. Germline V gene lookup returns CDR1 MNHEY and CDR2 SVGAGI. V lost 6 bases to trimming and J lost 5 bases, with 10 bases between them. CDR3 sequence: CASSPDETGELFF. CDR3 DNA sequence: TGTGCCAGCAGCCCCGACGAAACCGGGGAGCTGTTTTTT.

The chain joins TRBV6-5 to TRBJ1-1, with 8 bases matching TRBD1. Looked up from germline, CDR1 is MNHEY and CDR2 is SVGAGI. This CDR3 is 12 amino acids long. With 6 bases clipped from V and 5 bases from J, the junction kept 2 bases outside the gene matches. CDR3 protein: CASSTGGTEAFF. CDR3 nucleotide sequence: TGTGCCAGCAGCACAGGGGGGACTGAAGCTTTCTTT.

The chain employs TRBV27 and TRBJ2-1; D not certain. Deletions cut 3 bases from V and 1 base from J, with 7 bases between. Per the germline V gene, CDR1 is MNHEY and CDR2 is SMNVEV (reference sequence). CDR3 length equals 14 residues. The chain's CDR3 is CASSFRMSYNEQFF. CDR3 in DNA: TGTGCCAGCAGTTTCCGGATGTCCTACAATGAGCAGTTCTTC.

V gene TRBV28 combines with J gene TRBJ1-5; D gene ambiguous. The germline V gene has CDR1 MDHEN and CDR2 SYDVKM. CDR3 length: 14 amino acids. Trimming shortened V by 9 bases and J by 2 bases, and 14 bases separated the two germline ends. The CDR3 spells CASRRLRGNQPQHF. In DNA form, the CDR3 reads TGTGCCAGTAGGCGGCTTCGGGGCAATCAGCCCCAGCATTTT.

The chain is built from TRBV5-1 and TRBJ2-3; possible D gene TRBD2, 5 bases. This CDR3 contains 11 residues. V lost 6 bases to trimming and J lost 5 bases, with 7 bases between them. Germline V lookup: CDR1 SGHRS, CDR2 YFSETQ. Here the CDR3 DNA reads TGCGCCAGCAAAAGCGGAGATACGCAGTATTTT. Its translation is CASKSGDTQYF.

As DNA, the CDR3 is TGCGCCAGCAGCGAGGACGTCCTTTCTAATGAAAAACTGTTTTTT. Translating gives CASSEDVLSNEKLFF. The J gene is TRBJ1-4, the V gene TRBV5-1; D uncertain. The CDR3 sequence is 15 residues long. Germline CDR1 SGHRS, CDR2 YFSETQ. The germline V and J ends were trimmed by 4 bases and 3 bases, with 13 bases remaining between them.

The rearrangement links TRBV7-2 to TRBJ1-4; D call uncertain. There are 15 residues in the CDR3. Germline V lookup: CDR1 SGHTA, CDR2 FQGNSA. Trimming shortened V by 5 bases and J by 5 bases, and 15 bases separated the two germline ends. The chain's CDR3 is CASSLDGAGNEKLFF. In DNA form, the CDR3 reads TGTGCCAGCAGCCTGGACGGAGCGGGGAATGAAAAACTGTTTTTT.

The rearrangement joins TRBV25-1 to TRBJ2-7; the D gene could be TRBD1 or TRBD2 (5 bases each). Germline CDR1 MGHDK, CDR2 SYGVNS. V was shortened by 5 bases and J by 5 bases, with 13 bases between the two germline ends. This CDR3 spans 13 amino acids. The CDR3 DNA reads TGTGCCAGCAGTAGTTCGGGGCTTCACGAGCAGTACTTC. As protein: CASSSSGLHEQYF.

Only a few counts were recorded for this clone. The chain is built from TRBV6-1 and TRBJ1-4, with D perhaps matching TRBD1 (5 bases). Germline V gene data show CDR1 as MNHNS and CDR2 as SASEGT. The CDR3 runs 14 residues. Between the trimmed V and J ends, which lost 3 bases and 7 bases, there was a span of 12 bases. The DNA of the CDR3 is TGTGCCAGCAGTGATCAGGGTTTCGGTGAAAAACTGTTTTTT. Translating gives CASSDQGFGEKLFF.

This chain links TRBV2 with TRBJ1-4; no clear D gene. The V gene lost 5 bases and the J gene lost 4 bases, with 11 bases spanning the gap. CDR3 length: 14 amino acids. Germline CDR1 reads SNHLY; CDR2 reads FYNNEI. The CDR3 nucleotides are TGTGCCAGCAGTATAGACGGATATAATGAAAAACTGTTTTTT. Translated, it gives CASSIDGYNEKLFF.

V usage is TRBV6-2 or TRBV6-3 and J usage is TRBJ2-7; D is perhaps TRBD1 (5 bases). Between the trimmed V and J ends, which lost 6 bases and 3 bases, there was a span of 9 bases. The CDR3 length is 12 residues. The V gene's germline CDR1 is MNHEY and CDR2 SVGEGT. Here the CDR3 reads CASSLGVYEQYF. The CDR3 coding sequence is TGTGCCAGCAGCCTAGGGGTCTACGAGCAGTACTTC.

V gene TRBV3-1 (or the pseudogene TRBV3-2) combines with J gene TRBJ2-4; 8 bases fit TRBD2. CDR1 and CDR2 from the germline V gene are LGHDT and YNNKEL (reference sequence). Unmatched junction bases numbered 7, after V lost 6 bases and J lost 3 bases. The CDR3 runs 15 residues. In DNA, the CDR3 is TGTGCCAGCAGACCAGCGGGAGCGTTCAAAAACATTCAGTACTTC. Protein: CASRPAGAFKNIQYF.

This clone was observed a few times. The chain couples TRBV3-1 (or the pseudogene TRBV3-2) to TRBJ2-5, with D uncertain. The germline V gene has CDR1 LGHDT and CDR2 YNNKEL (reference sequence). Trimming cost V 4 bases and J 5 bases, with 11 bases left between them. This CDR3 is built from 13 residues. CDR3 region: CASSPGWMETQYF. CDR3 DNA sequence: TGTGCCAGCAGCCCCGGATGGATGGAGACCCAGTACTTC.

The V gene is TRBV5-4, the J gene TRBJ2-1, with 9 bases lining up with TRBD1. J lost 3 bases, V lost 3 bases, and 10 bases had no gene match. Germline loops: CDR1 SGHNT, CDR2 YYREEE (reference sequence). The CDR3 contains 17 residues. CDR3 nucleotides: TGTGCCAGCAGCTATGGACAGGGGCCCTATGGCTACAATGAGCAGTTCTTC. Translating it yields CASSYGQGPYGYNEQFF.

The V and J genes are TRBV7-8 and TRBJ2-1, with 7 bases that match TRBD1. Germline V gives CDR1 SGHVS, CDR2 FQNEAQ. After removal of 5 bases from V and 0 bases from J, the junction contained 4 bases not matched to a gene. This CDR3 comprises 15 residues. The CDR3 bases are TGTGCCAGCAGCCTCCGGGACAGCTCCTACAATGAGCAGTTCTTC. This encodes CASSLRDSSYNEQFF.

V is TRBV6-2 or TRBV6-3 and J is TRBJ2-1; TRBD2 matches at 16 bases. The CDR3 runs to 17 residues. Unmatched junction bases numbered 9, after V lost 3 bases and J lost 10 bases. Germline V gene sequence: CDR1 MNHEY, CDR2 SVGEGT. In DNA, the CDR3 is TGTGCCAGCAGTTATCCCGGGACTAGCGGGAGGGCACGGGAGCAGTTCTTC. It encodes CASSYPGTSGRAREQFF.

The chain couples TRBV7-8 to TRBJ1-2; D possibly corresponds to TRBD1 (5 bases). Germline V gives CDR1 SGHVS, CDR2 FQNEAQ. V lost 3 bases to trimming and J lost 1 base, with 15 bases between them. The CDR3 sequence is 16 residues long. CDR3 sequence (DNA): TGTGCCAGCAGCTTCGCCAAGGGGACGGGTAACTATGGCTACACCTTC. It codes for CASSFAKGTGNYGYTF.

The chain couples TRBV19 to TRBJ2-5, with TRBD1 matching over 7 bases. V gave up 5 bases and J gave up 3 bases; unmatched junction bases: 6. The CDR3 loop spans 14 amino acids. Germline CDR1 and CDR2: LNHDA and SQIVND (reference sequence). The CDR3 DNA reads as TGTGCCAGTAGTCCCCCCGGGACAGAAGAGACCCAGTACTTC. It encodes CASSPPGTEETQYF.

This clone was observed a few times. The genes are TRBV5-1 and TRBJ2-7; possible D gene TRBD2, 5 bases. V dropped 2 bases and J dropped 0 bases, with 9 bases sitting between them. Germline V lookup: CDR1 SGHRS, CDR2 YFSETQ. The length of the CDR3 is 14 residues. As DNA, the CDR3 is TGCGCCAGCAGCTTTGGACTGTCCTCCTACGAGCAGTACTTC. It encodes CASSFGLSSYEQYF.

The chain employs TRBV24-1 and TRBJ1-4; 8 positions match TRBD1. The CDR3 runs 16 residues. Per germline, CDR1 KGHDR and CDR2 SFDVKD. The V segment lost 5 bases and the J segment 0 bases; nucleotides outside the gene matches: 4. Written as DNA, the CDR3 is TGTGCCACCAGTGCCTCACAGGGGGCAACTAATGAAAAACTGTTTTTT. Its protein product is CATSASQGATNEKLFF.

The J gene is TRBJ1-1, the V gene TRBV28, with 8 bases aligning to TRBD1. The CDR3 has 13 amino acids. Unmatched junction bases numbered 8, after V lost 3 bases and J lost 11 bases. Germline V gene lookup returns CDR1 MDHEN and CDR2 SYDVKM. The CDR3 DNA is TGTGCCAGCAGTTTCGGACAGGGTTTTGAGGCTTTCTTT. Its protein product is CASSFGQGFEAFF.

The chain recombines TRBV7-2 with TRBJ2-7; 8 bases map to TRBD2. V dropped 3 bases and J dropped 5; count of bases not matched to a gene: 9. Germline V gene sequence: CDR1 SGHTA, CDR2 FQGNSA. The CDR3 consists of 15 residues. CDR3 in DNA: TGTGCCAGCAGCTTCCAGACTAGCGCGGGGGACGAGCAGTACTTC. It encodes CASSFQTSAGDEQYF.

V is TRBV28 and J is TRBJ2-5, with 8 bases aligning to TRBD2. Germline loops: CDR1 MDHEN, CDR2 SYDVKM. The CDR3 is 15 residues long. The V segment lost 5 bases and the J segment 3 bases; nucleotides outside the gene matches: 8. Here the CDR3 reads CASSPSSGVKETQYF. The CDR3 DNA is TGTGCCAGCAGTCCAAGTAGCGGGGTCAAAGAGACCCAGTACTTC.

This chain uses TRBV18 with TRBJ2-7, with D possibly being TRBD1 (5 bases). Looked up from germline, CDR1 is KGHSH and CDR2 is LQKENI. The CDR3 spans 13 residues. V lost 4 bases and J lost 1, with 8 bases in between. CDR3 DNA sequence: TGTGCCAGCTCACTCCAGGGATCCTACGAGCAGTACTTC. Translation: CASSLQGSYEQYF.

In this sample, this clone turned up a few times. Here the CDR3 DNA reads TGTGCCAGCAGCTTGGGAGGTTTACAGTCACCCCTCCACTTT. Protein: CASSLGGLQSPLHF. The chain carries TRBV5-4 and TRBJ1-6; D remains ambiguous. The CDR3 has 14 residues. Germline values: CDR1 SGHNT, CDR2 YYREEE (reference sequence). Trimming removed 0 bases from V and 10 bases from J, with 11 bases in between.

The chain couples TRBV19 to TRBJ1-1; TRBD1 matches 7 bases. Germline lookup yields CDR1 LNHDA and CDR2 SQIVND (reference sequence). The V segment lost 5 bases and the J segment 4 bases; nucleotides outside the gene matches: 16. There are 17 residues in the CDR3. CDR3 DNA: TGTGCCAGTAGTTTATGGCGGACAGGAGAAACCCCCACTGAAGCTTTCTTT. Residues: CASSLWRTGETPTEAFF.

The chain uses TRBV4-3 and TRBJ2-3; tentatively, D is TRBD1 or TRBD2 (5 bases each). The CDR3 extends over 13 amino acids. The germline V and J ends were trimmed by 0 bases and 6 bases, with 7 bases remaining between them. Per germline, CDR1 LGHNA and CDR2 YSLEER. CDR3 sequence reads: CASSQEWGDTQYF. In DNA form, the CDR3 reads TGCGCCAGCAGCCAAGAGTGGGGGGATACGCAGTATTTT.

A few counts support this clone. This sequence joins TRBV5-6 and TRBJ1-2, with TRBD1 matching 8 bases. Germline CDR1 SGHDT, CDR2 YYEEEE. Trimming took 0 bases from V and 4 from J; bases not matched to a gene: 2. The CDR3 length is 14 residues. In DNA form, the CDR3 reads TGTGCCAGCAGCTTGGGGACAGGGACCTATGGCTACACCTTC. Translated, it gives CASSLGTGTYGYTF.

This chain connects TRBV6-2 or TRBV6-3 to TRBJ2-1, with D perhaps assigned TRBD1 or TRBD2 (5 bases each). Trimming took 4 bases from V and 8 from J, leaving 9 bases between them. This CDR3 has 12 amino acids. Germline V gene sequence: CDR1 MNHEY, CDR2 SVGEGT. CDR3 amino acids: CASSSRDDEQFF. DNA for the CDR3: TGTGCCAGCAGTTCTAGGGACGATGAGCAGTTCTTC.

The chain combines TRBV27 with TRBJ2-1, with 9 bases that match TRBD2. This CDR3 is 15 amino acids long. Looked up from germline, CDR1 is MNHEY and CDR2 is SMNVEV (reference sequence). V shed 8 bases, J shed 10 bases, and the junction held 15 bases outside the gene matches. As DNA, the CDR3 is TGTGCCAGCCGTATTTGGGCGGGAGGGCCTCGGGAGCAGTTCTTC. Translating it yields CASRIWAGGPREQFF.